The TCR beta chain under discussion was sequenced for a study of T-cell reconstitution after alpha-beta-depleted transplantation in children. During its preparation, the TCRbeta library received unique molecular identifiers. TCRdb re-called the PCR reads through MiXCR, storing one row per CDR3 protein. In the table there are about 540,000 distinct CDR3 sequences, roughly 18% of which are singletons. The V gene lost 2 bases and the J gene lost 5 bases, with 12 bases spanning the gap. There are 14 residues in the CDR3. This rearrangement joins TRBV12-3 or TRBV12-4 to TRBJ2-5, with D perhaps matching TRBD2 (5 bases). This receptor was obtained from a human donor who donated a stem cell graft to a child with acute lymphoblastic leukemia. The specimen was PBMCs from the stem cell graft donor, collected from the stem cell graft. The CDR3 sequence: CASSLIGVGETQYF. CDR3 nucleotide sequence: TGTGCCAGCAGTTTAATCGGGGTGGGGGAGACCCAGTACTTC.